This T cell receptor beta chain was identified in a study of blood T cell repertoires in COVID-19. About the research overall: T cells, B-cell-depleted T cells, or PBMCs provided the cDNA or gDNA that served as material.

This clone occurred once. Donors in Cohort 3 counted as recovered after two negative PCRs, clearance, or symptom resolution. Profiled with immunoSEQ multiplex PCR; TCRdb holds only in-frame clones, not every one. The table includes more than 300,000 clones, 80% to 85% detected once. Germline-derived CDR1 and CDR2 are LNHDA and SQIVND (reference sequence). This CDR3 contains 16 residues. The V gene end was trimmed by 1 base and the J gene end by 9 bases; junction bases not matched to a gene: 12. The sequenced sample consisted of PBMCs or T cells enriched from blood (not recorded which). The chain links TRBV19 to TRBJ2-1; 7 bases line up with TRBD1. The receptor's source is a woman in her 50s who had recovered from COVID-19. The CDR3 is CASSIGGGVRMAEQFF. The CDR3 nucleotides read TGTGCCAGTAGTATAGGAGGGGGCGTAAGAATGGCTGAGCAGTTCTTC.